These T cell receptor beta chains were read from a single sample in a study of vaccination effects on CD4 cells after COVID-19. The antigens for these receptors are not known. The table came from immunoSEQ multiplex PCR; TCRdb's copy has only in-frame clones and leaves some out. The sample includes around 26,000 clones, over 65% seen only once; the top ten take 11%. The sequencing here drew on CD4+ T cells from PBMCs cultured without peptide, taken before COVID-19 vaccination. These receptor sequences come from a human donor who received a COVID-19 vaccine. Both conserved end residues are part of each CDR3. The D gene is left open where the match is weak. Only part of the rows carry a size: once, few, many, or a class if the clone is expanded.

j_gene: TRBJ2-7
d_gene: TRBD1
abundance: -
v_gene: TRBV19
CDR3nt: TGTGCCAGTAGTAACAGACAGGGCTACGAGCAGTACTTC
CDR3aa: CASSNRQGYEQYF

j_gene: TRBJ2-7
d_gene: -
abundance: -
v_gene: TRBV28
CDR3nt: TGTGCCAGCAGTTTTGTATGGGGACGCTCCTACGAGCAGTACTTC
CDR3aa: CASSFVWGRSYEQYF

j_gene: TRBJ2-1
d_gene: TRBD2
abundance: -
v_gene: TRBV2
CDR3nt: TGTGCCAGCAGTGTTGGGACTAGCGGATACAATGAGCAGTTCTTC
CDR3aa: CASSVGTSGYNEQFF

j_gene: TRBJ2-7
d_gene: -
abundance: -
v_gene: TRBV7-2
CDR3nt: TGTGCCAGCAGCGGCCGCAGCTTTAGCTCCTACGAGCAGTACTTC
CDR3aa: CASSGRSFSSYEQYF

j_gene: TRBJ2-4
d_gene: -
abundance: -
v_gene: TRBV19
CDR3nt: TGTGCCAGTAGTATTGGACAGACCCTAGCCAAAAACATTCAGTACTTC
CDR3aa: CASSIGQTLAKNIQYF

j_gene: TRBJ2-1
d_gene: -
abundance: -
v_gene: TRBV27
CDR3nt: TGTGCCAGCAGCCTGGAACGGGAGTTGTCCTACAATGAGCAGTTCTTC
CDR3aa: CASSLERELSYNEQFF

j_gene: TRBJ2-1
d_gene: -
abundance: -
v_gene: TRBV5-4
CDR3nt: TGTGCCAGCAGAGGGCCTGGGGGCAATGAGCAGTTCTTC
CDR3aa: CASRGPGGNEQFF

j_gene: TRBJ1-2
d_gene: TRBD1
abundance: few
v_gene: TRBV7-2
CDR3nt: TGTGCCAGCAGCTTATTGACAGGGAACTATGGCTACACCTTC
CDR3aa: CASSLLTGNYGYTF

j_gene: TRBJ1-5
d_gene: -
abundance: -
v_gene: TRBV19
CDR3nt: TGTGCCAATTCGTGGCAGGGGTTCCAGCCCCAGCATTTT
CDR3aa: CANSWQGFQPQHF

j_gene: TRBJ2-1
d_gene: TRBD2
abundance: -
v_gene: TRBV3-1/TRBV3-2
CDR3nt: TGTGCCAGCAGCCAAGTATCGGGAGGGGTCAATGAGCAGTTCTTC
CDR3aa: CASSQVSGGVNEQFF

j_gene: TRBJ2-1
d_gene: TRBD1
abundance: -
v_gene: TRBV2
CDR3nt: TGTGCCAGCAGGGACAGGGGGTATATGTTCTTC
CDR3aa: CASRDRGYMFF

j_gene: TRBJ2-3
d_gene: -
abundance: -
v_gene: TRBV18
CDR3nt: TGTGCCAGCTCACGGAACGGGGGCACAGATACGCAGTATTTT
CDR3aa: CASSRNGGTDTQYF

j_gene: TRBJ1-2
d_gene: TRBD1
abundance: -
v_gene: TRBV6-5
CDR3nt: TGTGCCAGCAGCGCACAGGGGGCCCGCCCCTATGGCTACACCTTC
CDR3aa: CASSAQGARPYGYTF

j_gene: TRBJ2-1
d_gene: -
abundance: -
v_gene: TRBV19
CDR3nt: TGTGCCAGTAGTAACAGCGGAGAGCAGTTCTTC
CDR3aa: CASSNSGEQFF

j_gene: TRBJ2-2
d_gene: TRBD2
abundance: few
v_gene: TRBV5-6
CDR3nt: TGTGCCAGCAGCTTCAGATCTAGCGGGACTAACACCGGGGAGCTGTTTTTT
CDR3aa: CASSFRSSGTNTGELFF

j_gene: TRBJ2-1
d_gene: TRBD1
abundance: once
v_gene: TRBV7-8
CDR3nt: TGTGCCAGCAGCTTAAACAGGACAGGGATCTACAATGAGCAGTTCTTC
CDR3aa: CASSLNRTGIYNEQFF

j_gene: TRBJ1-1
d_gene: TRBD1
abundance: medium-sized
v_gene: TRBV30
CDR3nt: TGTGCCTGGATGACTTTCCCGGGACAGGGGGTGGGAAAAGCTTTCTTT
CDR3aa: CAWMTFPGQGVGKAFF

j_gene: TRBJ2-7
d_gene: -
abundance: -
v_gene: TRBV18
CDR3nt: TGTGCCAGCTCACCAGAGCTCGAGCTCTACGAGCAGTACTTC
CDR3aa: CASSPELELYEQYF

j_gene: TRBJ2-7
d_gene: -
abundance: -
v_gene: TRBV7-2
CDR3nt: TGTGCCAGCAGCTCAGGACCCTACGAGCAGTACTTC
CDR3aa: CASSSGPYEQYF

j_gene: TRBJ1-1
d_gene: -
abundance: few
v_gene: TRBV19
CDR3nt: TGTGCCAGTAGTAGAGAGAACACTGAAGCTTTCTTT
CDR3aa: CASSRENTEAFF

j_gene: TRBJ2-7
d_gene: -
abundance: -
v_gene: TRBV5-5
CDR3nt: TGTGCCAGCAGCACCACGACAGGCTCCTACGAGCAGTACTTC
CDR3aa: CASSTTTGSYEQYF

j_gene: TRBJ1-3
d_gene: -
abundance: -
v_gene: TRBV7-9
CDR3nt: TGTGCCAGCAGCTCGAGCCACAGGGGAAACACCATATATTTT
CDR3aa: CASSSSHRGNTIYF

j_gene: TRBJ2-1
d_gene: -
abundance: -
v_gene: TRBV20-1
CDR3nt: TGCAGTGCTACCCCGACGGGCGAGCAGTTCTTC
CDR3aa: CSATPTGEQFF

j_gene: TRBJ1-2
d_gene: -
abundance: -
v_gene: TRBV10-3
CDR3nt: TGTGCCATCAGTGATGGAGACGACGGGTACACCTTC
CDR3aa: CAISDGDDGYTF

j_gene: TRBJ2-2
d_gene: -
abundance: -
v_gene: TRBV9
CDR3nt: TGTGCCAGCAATCGGGGGAACACCGGGGAGCTGTTTTTT
CDR3aa: CASNRGNTGELFF

j_gene: TRBJ1-2
d_gene: -
abundance: -
v_gene: TRBV24-1
CDR3nt: TGTGCCACCAGTGATGAGGGGTATGCCTATGGCTACACCTTC
CDR3aa: CATSDEGYAYGYTF

j_gene: TRBJ1-6
d_gene: TRBD1
abundance: few
v_gene: TRBV6-2/TRBV6-3
CDR3nt: TGTGCCAGCAGTCAACAGGGGACCCTCCACTTT
CDR3aa: CASSQQGTLHF

j_gene: TRBJ2-1
d_gene: TRBD2
abundance: -
v_gene: TRBV20-1
CDR3nt: TGCAGTGCTAGTAGGGCGGGAGGGTACAATGAGCAGTTCTTC
CDR3aa: CSASRAGGYNEQFF

j_gene: TRBJ1-1
d_gene: -
abundance: -
v_gene: TRBV3-1/TRBV3-2
CDR3nt: TGTGCCAGCAGCCGGGGGTTCGGGGGGCAGAACACTGAAGCTTTCTTT
CDR3aa: CASSRGFGGQNTEAFF

j_gene: TRBJ1-3
d_gene: -
abundance: few
v_gene: TRBV19
CDR3nt: TGTGCCCAAGGAAACACCATATATTTT
CDR3aa: CAQGNTIYF

j_gene: TRBJ2-1
d_gene: TRBD2
abundance: -
v_gene: TRBV4-2
CDR3nt: TGTGCCAGCAGCCAAGGGGAGCGGGGGGGTTTCAATGAGCAGTTCTTC
CDR3aa: CASSQGERGGFNEQFF

j_gene: TRBJ2-7
d_gene: -
abundance: -
v_gene: TRBV7-2
CDR3nt: TGTGCCAGCAGCTTAAATGTCTACGAGCAGTACTTC
CDR3aa: CASSLNVYEQYF

j_gene: TRBJ1-2
d_gene: -
abundance: -
v_gene: TRBV20-1
CDR3nt: TGCAGTGCCCTCGGACTTTCTGGCTACACCTTC
CDR3aa: CSALGLSGYTF

j_gene: TRBJ1-6
d_gene: TRBD1
abundance: -
v_gene: TRBV18
CDR3nt: TGTGCCAGCTCCCGACAGGGGACTGGTTCACCCCTCCACTTT
CDR3aa: CASSRQGTGSPLHF

j_gene: TRBJ2-3
d_gene: TRBD2
abundance: -
v_gene: TRBV9
CDR3nt: TGTGCCAGCAGCGCGAGCGGGGGGGGTGCGCAGTATTTT
CDR3aa: CASSASGGGAQYF

j_gene: TRBJ2-7
d_gene: TRBD2
abundance: -
v_gene: TRBV6-4
CDR3nt: TGTGCCAGCAGTGAAGGTGCGGGAGAATCGGGTGGGATCGAGCAGTACTTC
CDR3aa: CASSEGAGESGGIEQYF

j_gene: TRBJ1-4
d_gene: TRBD1
abundance: -
v_gene: TRBV18
CDR3nt: TGTGCCAGCTCACCACCCGTGGCAGGGGGACCCGAAAAACTGTTTTTT
CDR3aa: CASSPPVAGGPEKLFF

j_gene: TRBJ2-3
d_gene: TRBD2
abundance: -
v_gene: TRBV6-5
CDR3nt: TGTGCCAGCAGTTACTCGGCTACCGGGACTAGACGTACGCAGTATTTT
CDR3aa: CASSYSATGTRRTQYF

j_gene: TRBJ2-4
d_gene: -
abundance: -
v_gene: TRBV5-6
CDR3nt: TGTGCCAGCAGCTTGGAGAGGGGTATAGCCAAAAACATTCAGTACTTC
CDR3aa: CASSLERGIAKNIQYF

j_gene: TRBJ2-3
d_gene: TRBD2
abundance: -
v_gene: TRBV6-2/TRBV6-3
CDR3nt: TGTGCCAGCAGTTCCGCGAGCGGGAGAGGGACAGATACGCAGTATTTT
CDR3aa: CASSSASGRGTDTQYF

j_gene: TRBJ1-1
d_gene: -
abundance: -
v_gene: TRBV4-1
CDR3nt: TGCGCCAGCAGCCAAGATGGTAGGTCAGCTTTCTTT
CDR3aa: CASSQDGRSAFF

j_gene: TRBJ1-6
d_gene: TRBD1
abundance: -
v_gene: TRBV20-1
CDR3nt: TGCAGTGCGAGTACAGGGGGCTCCTATAATTCACCCCTCCACTTT
CDR3aa: CSASTGGSYNSPLHF